Listed below are T cell receptor beta chains from one sample, sequenced in a study of cytomegalovirus exposure and HLA in healthy donors. Sequencing used immunoSEQ multiplex PCR; TCRdb keeps in-frame clones, though not all of them. The sample yields around 190,000 clones, about 78% seen once. The sample was PBMCs. The receptors were sampled from a woman aged 25 to 45 in good health and CMV-seronegative. Both conserved end residues are part of each CDR3. D genes are given only for firm matches. Clone size appears in some rows only: once, few, many, or a class for an expanded clone.

DNA	CDR3	length	size	J	V	D
TGTGCCAGCAGCTTAGGAGGCCATCTCCAGTTCTTC	CASSLGGHLQFF	12	-	TRBJ2-1	TRBV7-9	-
TGTGCCAGCAGCGTAGGTCCAGGGATCTACGAGCAGTACTTC	CASSVGPGIYEQYF	14	-	TRBJ2-7	TRBV9	-
TGTGCCAGCAGCTCGGGCAGGGGGCAAAACACCGGGGAGCTGTTTTTT	CASSSGRGQNTGELFF	16	-	TRBJ2-2	TRBV7-2	TRBD1
TGTGCCAGCAGCCCGGCTCCTACAGGGGGCGTCTCATACGAGCAGTACTTC	CASSPAPTGGVSYEQYF	17	-	TRBJ2-7	TRBV7-4	TRBD1
TGCGCCAGCAGCTTGGGGCAGGGGGTCTATGGCTACACCTTC	CASSLGQGVYGYTF	14	-	TRBJ1-2	TRBV5-1	TRBD1
TGCGCCAGCAGCTTGGGGATAGCGGCAGATACGCAGTATTTT	CASSLGIAADTQYF	14	-	TRBJ2-3	TRBV5-1	-
TGTGCCACCGGACTCCATTCAACCTCCTACGAGCAGTACTTC	CATGLHSTSYEQYF	14	-	TRBJ2-7	TRBV10-3	-
TGTGCCAGCAGTGAATACGGTAGTGATGGCAATCAGCCCCAGCATTTT	CASSEYGSDGNQPQHF	16	once	TRBJ1-5	TRBV6-1	-
TGTGCCAGCAGCGTCGGCGGGAACACAGAGGTACACGAGCAGTACTTC	CASSVGGNTEVHEQYF	16	-	TRBJ2-7	TRBV9	-
TGTGCCAGCAGTTACTCTTCAGGGGACGAGCAGTACTTC	CASSYSSGDEQYF	13	once	TRBJ2-7	TRBV6-5	-
TGTGCCTGGAGCTCGCCGGGACAGGGGGTTCCGTGGCAGTACTTC	CAWSSPGQGVPWQYF	15	-	TRBJ2-7	TRBV30	TRBD1
TGTGCCACCGGGAGGGGGACCTATGGCTACACCTTC	CATGRGTYGYTF	12	-	TRBJ1-2	TRBV19	-
TGTGCCAGCAGTTATACCTCTTCAGGGGAGACCCAGTACTTC	CASSYTSSGETQYF	14	few	TRBJ2-5	TRBV6-1	-
TGTGCCAGCAGTTTAACAGGGGACTATGGCTACACCTTC	CASSLTGDYGYTF	13	-	TRBJ1-2	TRBV28	TRBD1
TGCGCCAGCAGCCAAGATCAATACATTAGCGGTTACGAGCAGTACTTC	CASSQDQYISGYEQYF	16	-	TRBJ2-7	TRBV4-1	-
TGTGCCAGCAGAGGACCAGGGGGATACGAGCAGTACTTC	CASRGPGGYEQYF	13	-	TRBJ2-7	TRBV2	TRBD1
TGTGCCAGCAGCCCCTTGCGGCGGACTGAGTACTTC	CASSPLRRTEYF	12	-	TRBJ2-7	TRBV28	-
TGTGCCACCAGCCTCCAGGGGCTGACCAATCAGCCCCAGCATTTT	CATSLQGLTNQPQHF	15	-	TRBJ1-5	TRBV15	-
TGTGCCAGTAGCCCCGGTCCCAACTATGGCTACACCTTC	CASSPGPNYGYTF	13	-	TRBJ1-2	TRBV19	-
TGTGCCATCAAACCCGACTTAACCGTTAACTATGGCTACACCTTC	CAIKPDLTVNYGYTF	15	-	TRBJ1-2	TRBV14	-
TGTGCCACCAGCAGATTAGACAGCCGCTCTGGAAACACCATATATTTT	CATSRLDSRSGNTIYF	16	-	TRBJ1-3	TRBV15	-
TGCAGCGTTGAAGCCAGGGTGGGCACTGAAGCTTTCTTT	CSVEARVGTEAFF	13	-	TRBJ1-1	TRBV29-1	-
TGTGCCAGCGGCTGGTGGGGGGAAGAGACCCAGTACTTC	CASGWWGEETQYF	13	-	TRBJ2-5	TRBV2	-
TGTGCCAGTAGTACCCGGGACAGAGGCACAGATACGCAGTATTTT	CASSTRDRGTDTQYF	15	-	TRBJ2-3	TRBV19	TRBD1
TGTGCCATCAGTGACGACACAGGGGGAAATCAGCCCCAGCATTTT	CAISDDTGGNQPQHF	15	-	TRBJ1-5	TRBV10-3	TRBD1
TGTGCCAGCAGTTTAGCGGACAGGGGTGACGGGGAGCTGTTTTTT	CASSLADRGDGELFF	15	-	TRBJ2-2	TRBV27	TRBD1